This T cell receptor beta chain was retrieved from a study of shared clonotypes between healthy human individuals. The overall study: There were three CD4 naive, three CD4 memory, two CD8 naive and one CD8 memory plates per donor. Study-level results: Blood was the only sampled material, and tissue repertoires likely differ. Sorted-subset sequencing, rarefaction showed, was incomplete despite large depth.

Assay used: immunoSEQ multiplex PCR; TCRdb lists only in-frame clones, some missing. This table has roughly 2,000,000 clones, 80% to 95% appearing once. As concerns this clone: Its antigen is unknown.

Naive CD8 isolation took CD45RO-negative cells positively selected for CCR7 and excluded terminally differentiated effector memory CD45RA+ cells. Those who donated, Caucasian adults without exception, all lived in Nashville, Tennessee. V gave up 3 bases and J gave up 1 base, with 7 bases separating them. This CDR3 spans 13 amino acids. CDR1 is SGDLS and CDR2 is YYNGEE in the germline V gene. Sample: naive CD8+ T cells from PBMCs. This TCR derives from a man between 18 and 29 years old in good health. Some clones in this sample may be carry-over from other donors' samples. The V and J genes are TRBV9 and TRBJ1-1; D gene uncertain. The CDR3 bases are TGTGCCAGCAGCGACTCCGCGAACACTGAAGCTTTCTTT. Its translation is CASSDSANTEAFF. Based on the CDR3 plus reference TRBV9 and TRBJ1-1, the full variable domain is DSGVTQTPKHLITATGQRVTLRCSPRSGDLSVYWYQQSLDQGLQFLIQYYNGEERAKGNILERFSAQQFPDLHSELNLSSLELGDSALYFCASSDSANTEAFFGQGTRLTVV.